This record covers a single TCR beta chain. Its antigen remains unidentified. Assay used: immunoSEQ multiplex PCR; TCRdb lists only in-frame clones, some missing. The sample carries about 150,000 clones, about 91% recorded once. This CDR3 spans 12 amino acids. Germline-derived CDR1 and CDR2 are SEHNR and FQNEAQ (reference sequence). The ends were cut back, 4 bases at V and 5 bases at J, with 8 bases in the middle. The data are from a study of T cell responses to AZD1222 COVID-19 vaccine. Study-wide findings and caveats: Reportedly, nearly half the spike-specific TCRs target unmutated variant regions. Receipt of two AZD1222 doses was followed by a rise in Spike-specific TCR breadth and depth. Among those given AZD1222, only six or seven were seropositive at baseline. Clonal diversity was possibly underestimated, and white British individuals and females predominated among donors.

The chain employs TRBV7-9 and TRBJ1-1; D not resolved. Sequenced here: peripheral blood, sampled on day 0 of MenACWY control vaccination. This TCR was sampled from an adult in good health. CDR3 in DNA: TGTGCCAGCAGCTGGGCGGGAACTGAAGCTTTCTTT. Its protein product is CASSWAGTEAFF.